The text below deals with one T cell receptor beta chain. Antigen specificity is unknown. The V end lost 1 base, the J end lost 0 bases, and 4 bases lay between the germline ends. This CDR3 is 14 amino acids long. From germline, CDR1 is KGHSH and CDR2 LQKENI. This specimen comes from a study of blood T cells in healthy people across ages. Broader study findings: Naive T cell percentage showed a strong correlation with the diversity of TCR beta.

The authors ran a second PCR of 7 to 11 cycles using a sample-barcoded 5' primer and a J-beta primer mix. The authors tagged each cDNA molecule using a template-switch adaptor with 12 random nucleotides. In TCRdb, the 5' RACE reads were re-called with MiXCR into one record per CDR3 protein. The sample has some 690,000 distinct CDR3 sequences; about 20% are singletons. The sample consisted of blood. The chain employs TRBV18 and TRBJ2-1; D gene unclear. The sequence was obtained from a man in his 70s in good health. The chain's CDR3 is CASSPLGSYNEQFF. The CDR3 DNA follows: TGTGCCAGCTCACCACTAGGCTCCTACAATGAGCAGTTCTTC.